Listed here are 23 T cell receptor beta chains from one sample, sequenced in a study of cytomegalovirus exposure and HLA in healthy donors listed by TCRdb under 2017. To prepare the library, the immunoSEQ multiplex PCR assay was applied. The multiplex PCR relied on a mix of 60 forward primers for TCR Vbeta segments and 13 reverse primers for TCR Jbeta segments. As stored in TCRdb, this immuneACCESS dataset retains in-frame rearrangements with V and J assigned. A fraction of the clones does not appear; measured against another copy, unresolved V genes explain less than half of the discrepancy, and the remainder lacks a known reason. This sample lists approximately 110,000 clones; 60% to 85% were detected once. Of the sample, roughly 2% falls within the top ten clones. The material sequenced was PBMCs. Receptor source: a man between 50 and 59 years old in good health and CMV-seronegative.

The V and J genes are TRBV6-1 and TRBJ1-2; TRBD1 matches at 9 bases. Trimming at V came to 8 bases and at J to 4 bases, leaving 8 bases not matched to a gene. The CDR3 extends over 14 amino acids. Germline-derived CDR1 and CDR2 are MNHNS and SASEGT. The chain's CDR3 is CASQRDRVRYGYTF. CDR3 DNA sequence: TGTGCCAGCCAAAGGGACAGGGTCCGCTATGGCTACACCTTC.

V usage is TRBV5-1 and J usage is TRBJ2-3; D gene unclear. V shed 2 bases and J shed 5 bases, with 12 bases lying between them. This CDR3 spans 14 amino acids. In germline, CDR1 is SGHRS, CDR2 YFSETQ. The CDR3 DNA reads TGCGCCAGCAGCTTAGGTGGGCAGTTAGATACGCAGTATTTT. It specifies CASSLGGQLDTQYF.

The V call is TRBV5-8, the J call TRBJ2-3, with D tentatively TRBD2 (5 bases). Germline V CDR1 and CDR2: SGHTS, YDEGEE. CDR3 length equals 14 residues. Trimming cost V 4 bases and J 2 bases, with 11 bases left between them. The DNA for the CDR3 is TGTGCCAGCAGCCTGACCGGGAACACAGATACGCAGTATTTT. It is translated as CASSLTGNTDTQYF.

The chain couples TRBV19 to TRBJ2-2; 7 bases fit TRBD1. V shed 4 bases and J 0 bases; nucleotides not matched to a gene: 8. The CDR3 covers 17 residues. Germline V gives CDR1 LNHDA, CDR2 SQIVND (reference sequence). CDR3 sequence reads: CASSRDRELANTGELFF. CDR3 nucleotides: TGTGCCAGTAGTAGGGACAGAGAACTTGCGAACACCGGGGAGCTGTTTTTT.

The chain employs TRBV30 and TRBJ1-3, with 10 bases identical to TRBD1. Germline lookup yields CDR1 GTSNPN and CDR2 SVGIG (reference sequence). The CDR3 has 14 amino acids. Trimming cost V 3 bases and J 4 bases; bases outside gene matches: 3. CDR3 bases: TGTGCCTGGAGGCCGGACAGGGGGGGAAACACCATATATTTT. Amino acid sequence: CAWRPDRGGNTIYF.

The CDR3 coding sequence is TGCGCCAGCAGCTTGGGACAGGGTTTCGGTTCTGGAAACACCATATATTTT. Translation: CASSLGQGFGSGNTIYF. The rearrangement joins TRBV5-1 to TRBJ1-3, with 7 bases aligning to TRBD1. Germline V CDR1 and CDR2: SGHRS, YFSETQ. V lost 0 bases and J lost 1; bases outside the gene matches: 7. This CDR3 is built from 17 residues.

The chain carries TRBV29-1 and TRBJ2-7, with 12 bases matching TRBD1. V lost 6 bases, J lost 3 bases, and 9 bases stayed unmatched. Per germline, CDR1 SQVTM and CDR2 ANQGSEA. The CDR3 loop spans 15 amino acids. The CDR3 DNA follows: TGCAGCGTCGCTCCCCGGGACAGGGGGCGCTACGAGCAGTACTTC. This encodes CSVAPRDRGRYEQYF.

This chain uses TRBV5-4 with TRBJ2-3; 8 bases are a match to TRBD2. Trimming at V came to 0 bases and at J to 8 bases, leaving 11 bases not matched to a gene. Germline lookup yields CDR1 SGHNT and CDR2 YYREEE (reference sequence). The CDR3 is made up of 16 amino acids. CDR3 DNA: TGTGCCAGCAGCTTGGGAGGCGGGGGGTTGCCCGCTACGCAGTATTTT. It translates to CASSLGGGGLPATQYF.

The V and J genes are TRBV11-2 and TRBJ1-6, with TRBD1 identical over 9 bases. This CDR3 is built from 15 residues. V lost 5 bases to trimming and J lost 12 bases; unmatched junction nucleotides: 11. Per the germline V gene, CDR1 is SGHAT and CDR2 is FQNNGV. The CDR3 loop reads CASSTQGDREGPLHF. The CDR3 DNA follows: TGTGCCAGCAGCACCCAGGGGGACAGGGAGGGACCCCTCCACTTT.

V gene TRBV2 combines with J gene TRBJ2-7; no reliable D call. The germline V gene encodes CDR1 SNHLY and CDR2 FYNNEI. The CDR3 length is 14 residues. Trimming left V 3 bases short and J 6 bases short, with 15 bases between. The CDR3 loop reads CASSDPAAPGEQYF. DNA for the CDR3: TGTGCCAGCAGTGATCCGGCCGCCCCGGGCGAGCAGTACTTC.

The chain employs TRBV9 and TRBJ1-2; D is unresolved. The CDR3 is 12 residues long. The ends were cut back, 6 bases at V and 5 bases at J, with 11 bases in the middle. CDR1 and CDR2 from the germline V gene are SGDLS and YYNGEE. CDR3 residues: CASNHGVYGYTF. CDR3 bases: TGTGCCAGCAACCACGGGGTTTATGGCTACACCTTC.

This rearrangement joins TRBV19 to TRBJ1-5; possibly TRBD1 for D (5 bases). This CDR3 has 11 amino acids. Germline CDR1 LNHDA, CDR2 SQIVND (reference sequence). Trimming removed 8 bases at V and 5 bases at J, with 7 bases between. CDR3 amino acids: CASGADQPQHF. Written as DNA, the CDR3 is TGTGCCAGTGGGGCAGATCAGCCCCAGCATTTT.

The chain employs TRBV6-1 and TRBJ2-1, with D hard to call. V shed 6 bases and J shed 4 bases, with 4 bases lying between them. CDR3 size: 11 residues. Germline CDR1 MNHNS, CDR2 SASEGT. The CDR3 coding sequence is TGTGCCAGCAGCCCGTACAATGAGCAGTTCTTC. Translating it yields CASSPYNEQFF.

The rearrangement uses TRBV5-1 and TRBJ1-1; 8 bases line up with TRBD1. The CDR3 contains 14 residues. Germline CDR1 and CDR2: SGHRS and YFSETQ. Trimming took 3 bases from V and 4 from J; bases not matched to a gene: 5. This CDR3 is CASSSTGEVTEAFF. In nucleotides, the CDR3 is TGCGCCAGCAGCTCGACAGGGGAGGTCACTGAAGCTTTCTTT.

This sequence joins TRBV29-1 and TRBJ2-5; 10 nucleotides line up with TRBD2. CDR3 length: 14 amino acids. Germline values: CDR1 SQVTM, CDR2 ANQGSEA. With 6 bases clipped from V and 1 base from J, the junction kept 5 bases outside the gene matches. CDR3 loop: CSVAPSGGQETQYF. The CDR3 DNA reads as TGCAGCGTAGCTCCTAGCGGGGGCCAAGAGACCCAGTACTTC.

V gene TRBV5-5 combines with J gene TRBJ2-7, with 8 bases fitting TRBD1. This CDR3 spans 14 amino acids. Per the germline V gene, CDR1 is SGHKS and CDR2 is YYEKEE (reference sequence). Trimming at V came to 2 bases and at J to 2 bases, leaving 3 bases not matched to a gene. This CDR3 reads CASSFSDRAYEQYV. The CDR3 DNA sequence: TGTGCCAGCAGCTTTTCGGACAGGGCCTACGAGCAGTACGTC.

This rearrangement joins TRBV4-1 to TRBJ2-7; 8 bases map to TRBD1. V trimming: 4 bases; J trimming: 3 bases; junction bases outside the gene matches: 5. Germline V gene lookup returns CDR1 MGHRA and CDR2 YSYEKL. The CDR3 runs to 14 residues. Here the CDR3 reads CASSLDRASYEQYF. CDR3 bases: TGCGCCAGCAGCCTGGACAGGGCCAGCTACGAGCAGTACTTC.

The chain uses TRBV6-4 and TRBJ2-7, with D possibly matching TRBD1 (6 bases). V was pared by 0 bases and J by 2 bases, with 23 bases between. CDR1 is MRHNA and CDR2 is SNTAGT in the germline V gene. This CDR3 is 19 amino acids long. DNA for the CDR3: TGTGCCAGCAGTGACTCGGGCTCTTGGGACAAGGAACGCCCCTACGAGCAGTACTTC. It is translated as CASSDSGSWDKERPYEQYF.

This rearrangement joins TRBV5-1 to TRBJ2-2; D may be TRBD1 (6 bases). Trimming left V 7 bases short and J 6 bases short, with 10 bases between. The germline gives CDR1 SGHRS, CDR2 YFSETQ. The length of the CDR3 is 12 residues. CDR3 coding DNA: TGCGCCAGCGGCACAGGGCCCGGGGAGCTGTTTTTT. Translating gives CASGTGPGELFF.

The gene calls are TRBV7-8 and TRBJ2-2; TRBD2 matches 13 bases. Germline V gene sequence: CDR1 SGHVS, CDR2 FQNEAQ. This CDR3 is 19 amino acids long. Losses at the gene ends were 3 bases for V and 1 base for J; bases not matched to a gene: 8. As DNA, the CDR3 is TGTGCCAGCAGCTTTCCCGGGGGGACTAGCGGGGTGAACACCGGGGAGCTGTTTTTT. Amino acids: CASSFPGGTSGVNTGELFF.

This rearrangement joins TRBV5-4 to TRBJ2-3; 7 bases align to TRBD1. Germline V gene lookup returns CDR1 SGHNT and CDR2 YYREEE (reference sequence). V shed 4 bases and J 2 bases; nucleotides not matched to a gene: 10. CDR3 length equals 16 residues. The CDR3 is CASSPRDSKNTDTQYF. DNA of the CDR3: TGTGCCAGCAGCCCCCGGGACAGCAAAAACACAGATACGCAGTATTTT. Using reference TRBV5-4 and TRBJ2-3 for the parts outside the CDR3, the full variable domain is ETGVTQSPTHLIKTRGQQVTLRCSSQSGHNTVSWYQQALGQGPQFIFQYYREEENGRGNFPPRFSGLQFPNYSSELNVNALELDDSALYLCASSPRDSKNTDTQYFGPGTRLTVL.

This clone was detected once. The DNA for the CDR3 is TGTGCCAGCAGGGCCAATTCAGGGGAGGGGTACGAGCAGTACGTC. Encoded protein: CASRANSGEGYEQYV. This chain joins TRBV6-5 and TRBJ2-7; weak D call: TRBD2 (7 bases). The CDR3 extends over 15 amino acids. Trimming removed 6 bases at V and 4 bases at J, with 19 bases between. The V gene's germline CDR1 is MNHEY and CDR2 SVGAGI.

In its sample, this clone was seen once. The CDR3 DNA follows: TGTGCCAGCAGCTCCTCGGGGAGCGGGCCTTACGAGCAGTACTTC. Its translation: CASSSSGSGPYEQYF. The chain links TRBV7-2 to TRBJ2-7; possibly TRBD2 for D (6 bases). The CDR3 consists of 15 residues. With 4 bases removed from V and 4 bases from J, the gap between germline ends came to 17 bases. CDR1 SGHTA and CDR2 FQGNSA come from the germline V gene. The entire variable domain, with the rest obtained from reference TRBV7-2 and TRBJ2-7, is as follows: GAGVSQSPSNKVTEKGKDVELRCDPISGHTALYWYRQSLGQGLEFLIYFQGNSAPDKSGLPSDRFSAERTGGSVSTLTIQRTQQEDSAVYLCASSSSGSGPYEQYFGPGTRLTVT.